The source of this T cell receptor beta chain is a study of T cell responses to AZD1222 COVID-19 vaccine. Broader study findings: Among AZD1222 vaccinees, only 5 or 6 were seropositive at baseline. Clonal diversity was possibly underestimated; the donors were predominantly white British and more often female. In the spike-specific TCR repertoire, nearly half reportedly target unmutated variant regions. Across spike, vaccine-associated CD4 TCRs were found, dominant at 160-218 and 743-854.

For this clone: Antigen: not known.

The CDR3 loop spans 14 amino acids. CDR1 and CDR2 from the germline V gene are SGHTS and YDEGEE. Trimming took 5 bases from V and 4 from J, leaving 15 bases between them. Some clones are missing from TCRdb's copy, which holds only in-frame ones; the method was immunoSEQ multiplex PCR. The sample consists of fewer than 150,000 clones, 85% to 90% of them appearing once. J is TRBJ1-2 and V is TRBV5-8, with D maybe TRBD1 (5 bases). This TCR was recovered from an adult who received the AZD1222 COVID-19 vaccine. The sequenced sample was peripheral blood, obtained 28 days after the second AZD1222 dose. Here the CDR3 reads CASRLGVYLYGYTF. The CDR3 bases are TGTGCCAGCAGACTGGGGGTGTACCTCTATGGCTACACCTTC.